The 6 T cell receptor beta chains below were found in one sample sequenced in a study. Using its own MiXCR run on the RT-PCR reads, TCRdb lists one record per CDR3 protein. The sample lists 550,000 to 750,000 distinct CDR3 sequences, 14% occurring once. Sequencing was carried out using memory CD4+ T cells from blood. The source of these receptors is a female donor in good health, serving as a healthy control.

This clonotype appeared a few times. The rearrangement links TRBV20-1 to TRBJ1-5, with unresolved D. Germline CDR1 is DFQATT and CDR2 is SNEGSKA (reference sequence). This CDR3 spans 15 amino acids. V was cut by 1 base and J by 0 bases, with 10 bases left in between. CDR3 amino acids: CSARVGSVSNQPQHF. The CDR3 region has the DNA TGCAGTGCTAGAGTAGGGTCAGTTAGCAATCAGCCCCAGCATTTT.

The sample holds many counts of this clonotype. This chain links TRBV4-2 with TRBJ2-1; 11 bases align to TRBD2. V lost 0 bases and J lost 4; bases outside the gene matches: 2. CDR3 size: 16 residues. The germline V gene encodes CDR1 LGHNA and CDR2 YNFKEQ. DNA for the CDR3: TGTGCCAGCAGCCAAGATTTAGCGGGAGGGTACAATGAGCAGTTCTTC. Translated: CASSQDLAGGYNEQFF.

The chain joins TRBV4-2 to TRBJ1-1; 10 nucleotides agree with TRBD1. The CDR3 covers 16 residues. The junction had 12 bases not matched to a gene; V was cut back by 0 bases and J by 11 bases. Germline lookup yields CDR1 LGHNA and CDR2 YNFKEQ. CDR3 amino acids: CASSQDPDRGRRLAFF. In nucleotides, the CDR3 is TGTGCCAGCAGCCAAGATCCTGACAGGGGGCGCAGGTTGGCTTTCTTT.

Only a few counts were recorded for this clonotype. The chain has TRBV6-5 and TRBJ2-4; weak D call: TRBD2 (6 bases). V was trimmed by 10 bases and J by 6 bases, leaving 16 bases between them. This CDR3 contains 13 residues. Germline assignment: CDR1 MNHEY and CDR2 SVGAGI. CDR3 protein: CATHRGMGNIQYF. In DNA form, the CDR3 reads TGTGCCACCCATCGCGGGATGGGAAACATTCAGTACTTC.

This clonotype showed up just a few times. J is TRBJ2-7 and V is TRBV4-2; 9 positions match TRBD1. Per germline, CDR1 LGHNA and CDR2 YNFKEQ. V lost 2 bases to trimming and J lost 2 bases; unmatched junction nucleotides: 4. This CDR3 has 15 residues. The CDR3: CASSQTGQGTYEQYF. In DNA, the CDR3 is TGTGCCAGCAGCCAAACCGGACAGGGGACCTACGAGCAGTACTTC.

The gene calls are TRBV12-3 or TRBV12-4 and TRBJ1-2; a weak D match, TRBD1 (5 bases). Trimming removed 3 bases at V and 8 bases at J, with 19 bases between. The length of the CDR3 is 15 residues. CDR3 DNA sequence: TGTGCCAGCAGTTTCCAGGGTACTCTAACTTACGGCTACACCTTC. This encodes CASSFQGTLTYGYTF.